These T cell receptor beta chains were read from a single sample in a study of response to subunit inactivated influenza vaccine. TCRdb processed the RT-PCR reads anew with MiXCR; each CDR3 protein has one entry. The sample contains about 480,000 distinct CDR3 sequences, around 25% of which appear only once. The sample was CD4+ T cells sorted from PBMCs, taken roughly 5 days after vaccination. All receptors derive from a man aged 50-60 years who received an inactivated influenza vaccine. Each CDR3 is given without its conserved first and last residue.

V | CDR3
TRBV5-1 | ASSLAVAENEQF
TRBV20-1 | SAATSGNEQF
TRBV29-1 | SVVTGTRNYGYT
TRBV6-1 | ASRWDRVYSGNTIY
TRBV15 | ATSRDQGNTGELF
TRBV5-5 | ASSLTTSSYNEQF
TRBV12-3/TRBV12-4 | ASSLRTSGNTIY
TRBV10-3 | AITEILDNEQF
TRBV7-8 | ASSLAQGREETQY
TRBV6-5 | ASSYRGPGNEQF
TRBV20-1 | SADLISREQY
TRBV20-1 | SASRDEGYNSPLH
TRBV9 | ASSPGQGKLSGANVLT
TRBV7-9 | ASSLNSGGAETQY
TRBV6-5 | ASSYGAGGMNTEAF
TRBV7-8 | ASTMGGRGGETQY
TRBV7-7 | ASSAGLSAIDTQY
TRBV7-2 | ASRQGRDTEAF
TRBV5-6 | ASSRTGVGGYT
TRBV6-5 | ASSYGKGVSYNSPLH
TRBV25-1 | ASSEFPASGGRDTQY
TRBV2 | ASSVGGRGADTQY
TRBV10-3 | AISARQGSSYNEQF
TRBV29-1 | SVGGAGGNSYEQY
TRBV7-2 | ASSLGALAGYEQY
TRBV6-5 | ASGRTYNEQF
TRBV28 | ASSFSVTGELF
TRBV12-3/TRBV12-4 | ASSSARDRNGYT
TRBV18 | ASHDREGSPLH
TRBV6-1 | ASSDPPGLPNSPLH
TRBV29-1 | SARTSGGEAQY
TRBV29-1 | SVAGTGAYNEQF
TRBV20-1 | SAVKETQY
TRBV12-3/TRBV12-4 | ASSSGTSGSLSYEQY
TRBV12-3/TRBV12-4 | ASSWDSTYEQY
TRBV29-1 | SVLGTSGGPRQETQY
TRBV6-1 | ASRPRENTEAF
TRBV10-3 | AIRIGTSGRNTGELF